These T cell receptor beta chains were read from a single sample in a study of cytomegalovirus exposure and HLA in healthy donors. Here immunoSEQ multiplex PCR was the method, and the copy in TCRdb shows in-frame clones only, minus some. The table has more than 35,000 clones, around 50% seen once. Sequenced: PBMCs. These receptors originate from a woman in her thirties or forties in good health and CMV-seropositive. Both conserved end residues are part of each CDR3. A D gene is named only where the DNA matches it firmly. A row's size may be missing; if present it is once, few, many or a size class.

v_call: TRBV7-3; d_call: .; j_call: TRBJ2-5; clone_size: .; cdr3_nt: TGTGCCAGCAGCTTAGCCAAGGGGACGGGGGTCACAGAGACCCAGTACTTC; cdr3_aa: CASSLAKGTGVTETQYF
v_call: TRBV6-7; d_call: TRBD2; j_call: TRBJ2-7; clone_size: .; cdr3_nt: TGTGCCAGCAGAACCGGGACTAGCGGGGGGAGATCCTACGAGCAGTACTTC; cdr3_aa: CASRTGTSGGRSYEQYF
v_call: TRBV7-2; d_call: TRBD1; j_call: TRBJ2-7; clone_size: .; cdr3_nt: TGTGCCAGCAGCGGACAGGGGGCAAGAAGTAGCGAGCAGTACTTC; cdr3_aa: CASSGQGARSSEQYF
v_call: TRBV4-1; d_call: .; j_call: TRBJ1-2; clone_size: .; cdr3_nt: TGCGCCAGCAGCGGGCAGGGCTATGGCTACACCTTC; cdr3_aa: CASSGQGYGYTF
v_call: TRBV28; d_call: TRBD1; j_call: TRBJ1-5; clone_size: .; cdr3_nt: TGTGCCAGCAGTTCCGGACAGGGGCCCAATCAGCCCCAGCATTTT; cdr3_aa: CASSSGQGPNQPQHF
v_call: TRBV11-2; d_call: TRBD1; j_call: TRBJ2-7; clone_size: .; cdr3_nt: TGTGCCAGCAGCTTAGCGACAGGGGGCTGGAACGAGCAGTACTTC; cdr3_aa: CASSLATGGWNEQYF
v_call: TRBV15; d_call: .; j_call: TRBJ2-1; clone_size: .; cdr3_nt: TGTGCCACCAGCAGGTCAGGGTCCCGCAATGAGCAGTTCTTC; cdr3_aa: CATSRSGSRNEQFF
v_call: TRBV7-8; d_call: TRBD1; j_call: TRBJ2-1; clone_size: few; cdr3_nt: TGTGCCAGCAACCGGGACAGGGTTGTAGATGAGCAGTTCTTC; cdr3_aa: CASNRDRVVDEQFF
v_call: TRBV15; d_call: .; j_call: TRBJ1-1; clone_size: few; cdr3_nt: TGTGCCACCAGCAGGGGAAGTGAGGGCACTGAAGCTTTCTTT; cdr3_aa: CATSRGSEGTEAFF
v_call: TRBV5-4; d_call: .; j_call: TRBJ2-5; clone_size: .; cdr3_nt: TGTGCCAGCAGGGGAGGGGGGGCAGGGGAGACCCAGTACTTC; cdr3_aa: CASRGGGAGETQYF
v_call: TRBV7-8; d_call: TRBD2; j_call: TRBJ2-1; clone_size: .; cdr3_nt: TGTGCCAGCAGCTCCCGAGTGAGTAGCGGGGGGGAAAGCTCCTACAATGAGCAGTTCTTC; cdr3_aa: CASSSRVSSGGESSYNEQFF
v_call: TRBV7-2; d_call: .; j_call: TRBJ2-5; clone_size: .; cdr3_nt: TGTGCCAGCAGCTTACGCAGGGGAGCAGAGACCCAGTACTTC; cdr3_aa: CASSLRRGAETQYF
v_call: TRBV2; d_call: .; j_call: TRBJ2-7; clone_size: .; cdr3_nt: TGTGCCAGCAGTGAGTTCGTCTCCTACGAGCAGTACTTC; cdr3_aa: CASSEFVSYEQYF
v_call: TRBV10-3; d_call: .; j_call: TRBJ2-2; clone_size: few; cdr3_nt: TGTGCCATCACCTCGAACACCGGGGAGCTGTTTTTT; cdr3_aa: CAITSNTGELFF
v_call: TRBV19; d_call: TRBD1; j_call: TRBJ1-1; clone_size: .; cdr3_nt: TGTGCCAGTAGTATGACAGGGGGCCTCACTGAAGCTTTCTTT; cdr3_aa: CASSMTGGLTEAFF
v_call: TRBV7-2; d_call: .; j_call: TRBJ2-1; clone_size: .; cdr3_nt: TGTGCCAGCAGCTTTAGTTTAAGGCGGGGTACGTACAATGAGCAGTTCTTC; cdr3_aa: CASSFSLRRGTYNEQFF
v_call: TRBV28; d_call: .; j_call: TRBJ2-5; clone_size: .; cdr3_nt: TGTGCCAGCAGTCTCCGGACCGTACGCGGGGAGACCCAGTACTTC; cdr3_aa: CASSLRTVRGETQYF
v_call: TRBV7-6; d_call: .; j_call: TRBJ1-5; clone_size: .; cdr3_nt: TGTGCCAGCAGCTTAGCGCTGGCACAGGGAGTTGGGCCCCAGCATTTT; cdr3_aa: CASSLALAQGVGPQHF
v_call: TRBV4-3; d_call: .; j_call: TRBJ2-2; clone_size: .; cdr3_nt: TGCGCCAGCAGCCAAGATCCTGGGCAGGGGTTCACCGGGGAGCTGTTTTTT; cdr3_aa: CASSQDPGQGFTGELFF
v_call: TRBV7-2; d_call: TRBD2; j_call: TRBJ2-3; clone_size: .; cdr3_nt: TGTGCCAGCAGCTTCGCTAGCGGGCCCGGGGATACGCAGTATTTT; cdr3_aa: CASSFASGPGDTQYF
v_call: TRBV9; d_call: TRBD2; j_call: TRBJ2-3; clone_size: .; cdr3_nt: TGTGCCAGCAGCTTCAGCGGGGGGGCCGGAGATACGCAGTATTTT; cdr3_aa: CASSFSGGAGDTQYF
v_call: TRBV6-5; d_call: TRBD2; j_call: TRBJ2-2; clone_size: .; cdr3_nt: TGTGCCAGCAGTTACTCTTGGCGGGGGGACACCGGGGAGCTGTTTTTT; cdr3_aa: CASSYSWRGDTGELFF
v_call: TRBV6-6; d_call: TRBD1; j_call: TRBJ1-1; clone_size: .; cdr3_nt: TGTGCCAGCAGGACAGGGGGCGCTGGGGACACTGAAGCTTTCTTT; cdr3_aa: CASRTGGAGDTEAFF
v_call: TRBV4-3; d_call: .; j_call: TRBJ2-1; clone_size: .; cdr3_nt: TGCGCCAGCAGCCAAGAGTACTCCTACAATGAGCAGTTCTTC; cdr3_aa: CASSQEYSYNEQFF
v_call: TRBV5-1; d_call: .; j_call: TRBJ1-2; clone_size: .; cdr3_nt: TGCGCCAGCAGCTGGGCCGATGGCTACACCTTC; cdr3_aa: CASSWADGYTF
v_call: TRBV5-1; d_call: TRBD1; j_call: TRBJ1-1; clone_size: .; cdr3_nt: TGCGCCAGCAGCTTGGCCGGACAGGGGGCGTTCAACACTGAAGCTTTCTTT; cdr3_aa: CASSLAGQGAFNTEAFF